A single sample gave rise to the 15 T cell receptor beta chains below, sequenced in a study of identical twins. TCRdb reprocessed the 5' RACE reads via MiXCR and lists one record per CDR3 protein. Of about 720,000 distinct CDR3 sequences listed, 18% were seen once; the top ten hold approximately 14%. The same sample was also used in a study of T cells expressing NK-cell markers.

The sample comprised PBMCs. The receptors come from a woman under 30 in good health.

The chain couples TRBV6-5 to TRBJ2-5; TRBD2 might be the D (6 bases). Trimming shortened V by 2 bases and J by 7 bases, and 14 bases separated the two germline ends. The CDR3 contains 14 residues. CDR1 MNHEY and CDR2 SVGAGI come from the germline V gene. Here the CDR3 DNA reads TGTGCCAGCAGTTACGGAGGGGTTCAGGGGACCCAGTACTTC. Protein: CASSYGGVQGTQYF.

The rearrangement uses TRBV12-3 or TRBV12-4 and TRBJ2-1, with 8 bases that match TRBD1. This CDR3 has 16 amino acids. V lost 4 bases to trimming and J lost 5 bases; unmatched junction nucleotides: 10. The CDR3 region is CASSSRDRLLNNEQFF. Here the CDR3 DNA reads TGTGCCAGCAGTTCAAGGGACAGGCTATTAAACAATGAGCAGTTCTTC.

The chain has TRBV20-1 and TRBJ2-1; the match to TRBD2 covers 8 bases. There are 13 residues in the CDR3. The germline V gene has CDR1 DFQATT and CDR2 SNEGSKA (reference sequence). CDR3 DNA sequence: TGCAGCTCCAGCGGGAGAACCTACAATGAGCAGTTCTTC. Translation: CSSSGRTYNEQFF.

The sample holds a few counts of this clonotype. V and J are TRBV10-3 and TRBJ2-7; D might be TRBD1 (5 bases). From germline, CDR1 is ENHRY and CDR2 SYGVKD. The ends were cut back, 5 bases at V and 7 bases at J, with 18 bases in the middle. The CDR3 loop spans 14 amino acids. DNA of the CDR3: TGTGCCATCAGTCAAGGCGGCAGGGTGGGGGAGCAGTACTTC. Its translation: CAISQGGRVGEQYF.

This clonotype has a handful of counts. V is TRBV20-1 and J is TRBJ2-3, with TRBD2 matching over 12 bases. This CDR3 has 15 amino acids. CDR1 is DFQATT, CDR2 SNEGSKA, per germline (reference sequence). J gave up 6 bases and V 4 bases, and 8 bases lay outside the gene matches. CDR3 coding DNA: TGCAGTGCTAAAAAGACTAGCGGGAGTGGGGATACGCAGTATTTT. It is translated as CSAKKTSGSGDTQYF.

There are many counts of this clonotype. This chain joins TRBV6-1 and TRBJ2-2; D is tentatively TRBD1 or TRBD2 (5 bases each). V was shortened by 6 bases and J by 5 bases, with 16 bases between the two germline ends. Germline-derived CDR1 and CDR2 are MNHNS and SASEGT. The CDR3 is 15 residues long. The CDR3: CASREPGRETGELFF. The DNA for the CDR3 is TGTGCCAGCAGAGAACCGGGACGGGAAACCGGGGAGCTGTTTTTT.

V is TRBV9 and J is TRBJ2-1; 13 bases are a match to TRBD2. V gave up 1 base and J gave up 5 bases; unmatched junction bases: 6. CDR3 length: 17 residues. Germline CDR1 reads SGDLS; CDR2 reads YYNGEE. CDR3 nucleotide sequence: TGTGCCAGCAGCGTATCTACTAGCGGGGGGGGACACAATGAGCAGTTCTTC. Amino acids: CASSVSTSGGGHNEQFF.

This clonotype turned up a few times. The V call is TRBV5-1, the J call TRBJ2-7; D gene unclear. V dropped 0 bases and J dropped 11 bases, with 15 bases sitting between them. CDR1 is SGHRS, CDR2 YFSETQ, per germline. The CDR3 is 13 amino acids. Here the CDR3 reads CASSLVAEPPKYF. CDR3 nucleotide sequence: TGCGCCAGCAGCTTGGTGGCAGAGCCACCGAAGTACTTC.

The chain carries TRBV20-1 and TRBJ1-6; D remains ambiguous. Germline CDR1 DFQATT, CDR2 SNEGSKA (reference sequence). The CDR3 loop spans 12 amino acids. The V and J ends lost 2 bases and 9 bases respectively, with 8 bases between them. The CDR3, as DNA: TGCAGTGCTAGACAGGATAGTTCACCCCTCCACTTT. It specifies CSARQDSSPLHF.

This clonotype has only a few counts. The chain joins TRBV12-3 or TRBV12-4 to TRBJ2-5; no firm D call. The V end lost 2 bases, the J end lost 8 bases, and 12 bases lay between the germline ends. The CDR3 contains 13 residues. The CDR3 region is CASSLSTVRTQYF. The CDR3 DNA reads TGTGCCAGCAGTTTAAGCACAGTCAGAACCCAGTACTTC.

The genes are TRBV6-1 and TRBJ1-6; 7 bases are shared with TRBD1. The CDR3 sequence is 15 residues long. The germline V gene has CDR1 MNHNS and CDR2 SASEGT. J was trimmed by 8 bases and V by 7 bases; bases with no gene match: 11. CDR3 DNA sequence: TGTGCCAGCACGGACGACAGGGTGAACTATTCACCCCTCCACTTT. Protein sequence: CASTDDRVNYSPLHF.

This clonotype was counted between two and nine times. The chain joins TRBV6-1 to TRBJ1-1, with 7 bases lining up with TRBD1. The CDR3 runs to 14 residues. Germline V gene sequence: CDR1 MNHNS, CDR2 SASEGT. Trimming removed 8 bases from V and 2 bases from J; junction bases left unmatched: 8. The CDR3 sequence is CASGSTGSNTEAFF. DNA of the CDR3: TGTGCCAGCGGCTCGACAGGGTCAAACACTGAAGCTTTCTTT.

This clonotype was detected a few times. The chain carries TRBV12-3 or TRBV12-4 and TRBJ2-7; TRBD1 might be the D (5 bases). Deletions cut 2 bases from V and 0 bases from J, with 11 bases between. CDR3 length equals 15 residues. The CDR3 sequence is CASSLRQPHSYEQYF. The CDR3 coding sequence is TGTGCCAGCAGTTTAAGACAGCCCCACTCCTACGAGCAGTACTTC.

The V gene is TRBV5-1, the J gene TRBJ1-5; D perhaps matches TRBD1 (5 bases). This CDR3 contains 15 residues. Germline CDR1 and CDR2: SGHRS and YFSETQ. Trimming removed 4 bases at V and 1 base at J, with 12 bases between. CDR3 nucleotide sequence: TGCGCCAGCAGCGCCGGGGGAGGGAGCAATCAGCCCCAGCATTTT. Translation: CASSAGGGSNQPQHF.

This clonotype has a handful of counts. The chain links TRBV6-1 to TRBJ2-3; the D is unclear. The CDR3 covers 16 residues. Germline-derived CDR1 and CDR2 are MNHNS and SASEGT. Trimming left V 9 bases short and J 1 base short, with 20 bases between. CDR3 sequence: CARVTYEPRGTDTQYF. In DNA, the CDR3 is TGTGCCAGAGTGACGTACGAACCCAGAGGCACAGATACGCAGTATTTT.